This TCR beta chain was identified during a study of OX40 agonist ivuxolimab in advanced cancers. Study-level background: Dose-escalation patients had hepatocellular carcinoma, melanoma, renal cell or head and neck cancer.

The CDR3 covers 14 residues. Germline V gene lookup returns CDR1 MDHEN and CDR2 SYDVKM. The V gene lost 6 bases and the J gene lost 3 bases, with 12 bases spanning the gap. For this clone: Its cognate antigen is unknown.

Findings of the study overall: What antigens the expanded peripheral T cells recognized was never established.

Some clones are missing from TCRdb's copy, which holds only in-frame ones; the method was immunoSEQ multiplex PCR. The table has about 42,000 clones, over 75% seen once. The rearrangement links TRBV28 to TRBJ1-5; D perhaps matches TRBD1 (6 bases). The sequenced sample was CD4+ or CD8+ T cells sorted from blood, obtained in a trial of the OX40 agonist ivuxolimab. The receptor's source is an adult with an advanced solid tumor such as melanoma, head and neck, liver or kidney cancer. This CDR3 is CASSPGGFNQPQHF. The DNA of the CDR3 is TGTGCCAGCAGCCCGGGGGGCTTCAATCAGCCCCAGCATTTT. The variable domain in full, completed from reference TRBV28 and TRBJ1-5, reads DVKVTQSSRYLVKRTGEKVFLECVQDMDHENMFWYRQDPGLGLRLIYFSYDVKMKEKGDIPEGYSVSREKKERFSLILESASTNQTSMYLCASSPGGFNQPQHFGDGTRLSIL.